This T cell receptor (beta chain) was found in a study of T cell repertoires in ileal Crohn's disease. Overall study: About half received postoperative treatment, about a dozen with thiopurines and some 19 anti-TNF.

This CDR3 is built from 14 residues. Germline CDR1 reads SGHKS; CDR2 reads YYEKEE (reference sequence). V lost 0 bases, J lost 5 bases, and 11 bases lay in between. Overall study results and limits: Active smokers at surgery had more clonal expansions than non-smokers.

Concerning this clone itself: Its matching antigen is unknown.

Around 0.45 micrograms of biopsy DNA per sample underwent TCRB immunosequencing. This table comes from immunoSEQ multiplex PCR, and its TCRdb copy is limited to in-frame clones, with some not included. Among 5,000 to 7,000 clones listed, around 79% were seen once. V gene TRBV5-5 combines with J gene TRBJ1-1; D is ambiguous. Sample: ileal tissue. This TCR was recovered from an adult with Crohn's disease. The CDR3: CASSLGLVSTEAFF. CDR3 bases: TGTGCCAGCAGCTTGGGACTTGTTTCAACTGAAGCTTTCTTT.